What follows are 2 T cell receptor beta chains derived from one specimen sequenced in a study of CD8 T cells in Susac syndrome. The authors reverse transcribed 0.5 to 1 ug RNA with random hexamers. TCRdb reprocessed the immunoSEQ multiplex PCR reads with MiXCR, giving one entry per CDR3 protein. This repertoire shows some 150,000 distinct CDR3 sequences, about 95% found once; its top ten account for around 0.15%. Sequenced sample: CD4+ T cells from PBMCs. The receptors were sampled from a human donor with Susac syndrome.

V is TRBV4-1 and J is TRBJ2-3; a possible D gene is TRBD1 (6 bases). V shed 6 bases and J shed 3 bases, with 10 bases lying between them. Germline V gene data show CDR1 as MGHRA and CDR2 as YSYEKL. This CDR3 comprises 13 residues. The CDR3 sequence: CASRQTGTDTQYF. CDR3 sequence (DNA): TGCGCCAGCAGACAAACAGGGACAGATACGCAGTATTTT.

The CDR3 spells CSVSRFTEAFF. In DNA, the CDR3 is TGCAGCGTTAGTAGATTCACTGAAGCTTTCTTT. The chain recombines TRBV29-1 with TRBJ1-1, with D hard to call. The CDR3 consists of 11 residues. V was cut by 5 bases and J by 4 bases, with 8 bases left in between. In germline, CDR1 is SQVTM, CDR2 ANQGSEA.